The rows below give T cell receptor beta chains drawn from one sample of a study of human T cells and chemical hapten exposure. TCRdb re-called the RACE reads through MiXCR, storing one row per CDR3 protein. There are about 190,000 distinct CDR3 sequences in the sample; approximately 26% occur only once, and roughly 2.5% lies in the top ten. Sequenced material: whole blood, taken in connection with sensitization to the hapten diphenylcyclopropenone (DPC). The receptors were sampled from a middle-aged woman with alopecia areata. Some clones in this sample may be carry-over from other donors' samples. CDR3s include the opening cysteine and the closing phenylalanine or tryptophan. D genes are given only for firm matches. Clone sizes are given selectively: once, few, many, or a class where the clone is expanded.

d_call: -
cdr3_length: 14
clone_size: -
j_call: TRBJ2-5
v_call: TRBV28
cdr3_aa: CASSLPQGQETQYF
cdr3_nt: TGTGCCAGCAGTCTCCCCCAGGGGCAAGAGACCCAGTACTTC

d_call: -
cdr3_length: 15
clone_size: -
j_call: TRBJ2-3
v_call: TRBV20-1
cdr3_aa: CSARDQGSSTDTQYF
cdr3_nt: TGCAGTGCTAGAGATCAGGGGTCTAGCACAGATACGCAGTATTTT

d_call: -
cdr3_length: 16
clone_size: few
j_call: TRBJ2-2
v_call: TRBV20-1
cdr3_aa: CSARDFSQGNTGELFF
cdr3_nt: TGCAGTGCTAGAGATTTTTCACAGGGAAACACCGGGGAGCTGTTTTTT

d_call: -
cdr3_length: 15
clone_size: -
j_call: TRBJ2-5
v_call: TRBV27
cdr3_aa: CASSSQGQRGETQYF
cdr3_nt: TGTGCCAGCAGTTCCCAGGGACAACGAGGCGAGACCCAGTACTTC

d_call: TRBD2
cdr3_length: 15
clone_size: -
j_call: TRBJ2-5
v_call: TRBV28
cdr3_aa: CASKSGASGTETQYF
cdr3_nt: TGTGCCAGCAAATCAGGGGCTAGCGGGACGGAGACCCAGTACTTC

d_call: -
cdr3_length: 12
clone_size: many
j_call: TRBJ2-7
v_call: TRBV20-1
cdr3_aa: CSANHRSYEQYF
cdr3_nt: TGCAGTGCTAACCACAGGTCCTACGAGCAGTACTTC

d_call: -
cdr3_length: 11
clone_size: -
j_call: TRBJ2-3
v_call: TRBV10-3
cdr3_aa: CAISETDTQYF
cdr3_nt: TGTGCCATCAGTGAGACAGATACGCAGTATTTT

d_call: -
cdr3_length: 15
clone_size: few
j_call: TRBJ2-5
v_call: TRBV20-1
cdr3_aa: CSARGDPFSQETQYF
cdr3_nt: TGCAGTGCTAGAGGGGACCCTTTTTCCCAAGAGACCCAGTACTTC

d_call: TRBD1
cdr3_length: 14
clone_size: -
j_call: TRBJ2-2
v_call: TRBV20-1
cdr3_aa: CSARRQGNTGELFF
cdr3_nt: TGCAGTGCTAGACGACAGGGGAACACCGGGGAGCTGTTTTTT

d_call: -
cdr3_length: 16
clone_size: -
j_call: TRBJ1-6
v_call: TRBV7-9
cdr3_aa: CASSLGPGGTNSPLHF
cdr3_nt: TGTGCCAGCAGCCTAGGGCCCGGGGGGACGAATTCACCCCTCCACTTT

d_call: -
cdr3_length: 12
clone_size: many
j_call: TRBJ2-5
v_call: TRBV29-1
cdr3_aa: CSVPGLGETQYF
cdr3_nt: TGCAGCGTTCCAGGGCTTGGGGAGACCCAGTACTTC

d_call: -
cdr3_length: 18
clone_size: -
j_call: TRBJ1-5
v_call: TRBV4-1
cdr3_aa: CASSQVLSGTAINQPQHF
cdr3_nt: TGCGCCAGCAGCCAAGTACTCTCCGGGACGGCGATCAATCAGCCCCAGCATTTT

d_call: TRBD1
cdr3_length: 12
clone_size: -
j_call: TRBJ1-2
v_call: TRBV29-1
cdr3_aa: CSVAGRGNGYTF
cdr3_nt: TGCAGCGTTGCTGGCAGGGGGAATGGCTACACCTTC

d_call: TRBD1
cdr3_length: 18
clone_size: few
j_call: TRBJ2-6
v_call: TRBV10-3
cdr3_aa: CAISTPGQGVTGANVLTF
cdr3_nt: TGTGCCATCAGCACACCGGGACAGGGAGTTACTGGGGCCAACGTCCTGACTTTC

d_call: TRBD2
cdr3_length: 11
clone_size: many
j_call: TRBJ2-7
v_call: TRBV29-1
cdr3_aa: CSVGAGEEQYF
cdr3_nt: TGCAGCGTTGGGGCGGGAGAGGAGCAGTACTTC

d_call: -
cdr3_length: 15
clone_size: -
j_call: TRBJ2-5
v_call: TRBV7-2
cdr3_aa: CASRVPGAGQETQYF
cdr3_nt: TGTGCCAGCAGGGTTCCTGGGGCCGGCCAAGAGACCCAGTACTTC

d_call: -
cdr3_length: 17
clone_size: few
j_call: TRBJ2-5
v_call: TRBV10-3
cdr3_aa: CAISESRGFSTGETQYF
cdr3_nt: TGTGCCATCAGTGAGTCTCGCGGCTTCTCGACAGGAGAGACCCAGTACTTC

d_call: TRBD1
cdr3_length: 17
clone_size: -
j_call: TRBJ2-7
v_call: TRBV29-1
cdr3_aa: CSVLLKPGQGVMNEQYF
cdr3_nt: TGCAGCGTTTTGTTAAAACCGGGACAGGGGGTTATGAACGAGCAGTACTTC

d_call: TRBD2
cdr3_length: 14
clone_size: few
j_call: TRBJ2-1
v_call: TRBV20-1
cdr3_aa: CSVATSGNYNEQFF
cdr3_nt: TGCAGTGTCGCAACTAGCGGGAACTACAATGAGCAGTTCTTC

d_call: TRBD2
cdr3_length: 13
clone_size: many
j_call: TRBJ2-1
v_call: TRBV20-1
cdr3_aa: CSAPSGSWNEQFF
cdr3_nt: TGCAGTGCTCCTAGCGGTTCGTGGAATGAGCAGTTCTTC

d_call: -
cdr3_length: 17
clone_size: -
j_call: TRBJ1-1
v_call: TRBV7-9
cdr3_aa: CASSSPRDEASGTEAFF
cdr3_nt: TGTGCCAGCAGCTCCCCGCGAGACGAGGCCTCGGGCACTGAAGCTTTCTTT

d_call: TRBD2
cdr3_length: 14
clone_size: few
j_call: TRBJ2-1
v_call: TRBV3-1
cdr3_aa: CASSPRTSGSEQFF
cdr3_nt: TGTGCCAGCAGCCCTAGGACTAGCGGATCGGAGCAGTTCTTC

d_call: TRBD1
cdr3_length: 18
clone_size: -
j_call: TRBJ2-2
v_call: TRBV5-1
cdr3_aa: CASSLNGGQAVSIGELFF
cdr3_nt: TGCGCCAGCAGCTTGAATGGGGGACAGGCCGTCAGTATCGGGGAGCTGTTTTTT

d_call: -
cdr3_length: 12
clone_size: few
j_call: TRBJ2-3
v_call: TRBV6-6
cdr3_aa: CASSRQIITQYF
cdr3_nt: TGTGCCAGCAGTCGGCAAATAATTACGCAGTATTTT

d_call: -
cdr3_length: 13
clone_size: -
j_call: TRBJ2-5
v_call: TRBV28
cdr3_aa: CASSLRSAETQYF
cdr3_nt: TGTGCCAGCAGTTTAAGGTCGGCAGAGACCCAGTACTTC

d_call: -
cdr3_length: 15
clone_size: -
j_call: TRBJ1-1
v_call: TRBV4-2
cdr3_aa: CASSQELAANTEAFF
cdr3_nt: TGTGCCAGCAGCCAAGAACTGGCGGCGAACACTGAAGCTTTCTTT

d_call: TRBD2
cdr3_length: 15
clone_size: -
j_call: TRBJ2-1
v_call: TRBV20-1
cdr3_aa: CSAIVVAGGPREQFF
cdr3_nt: TGCAGTGCTATCGTTGTAGCGGGAGGGCCGCGTGAGCAGTTCTTC

d_call: -
cdr3_length: 22
clone_size: few
j_call: TRBJ2-6
v_call: TRBV7-9
cdr3_aa: CASSLAVRGGSKAWAGANVLTF
cdr3_nt: TGTGCCAGCAGCTTAGCGGTCAGGGGAGGCAGTAAGGCCTGGGCCGGGGCCAACGTCCTGACTTTC

d_call: -
cdr3_length: 15
clone_size: -
j_call: TRBJ2-1
v_call: TRBV7-2
cdr3_aa: CASSPYLSGSNEQFF
cdr3_nt: TGTGCCAGCAGCCCATATCTTAGCGGTTCCAATGAGCAGTTCTTC

d_call: -
cdr3_length: 14
clone_size: few
j_call: TRBJ2-1
v_call: TRBV6-2/TRBV6-3
cdr3_aa: CASSRPTSYNEQFF
cdr3_nt: TGTGCCAGCAGCCGACCTACCTCCTACAATGAGCAGTTCTTC

d_call: TRBD1
cdr3_length: 16
clone_size: many
j_call: TRBJ1-2
v_call: TRBV4-1
cdr3_aa: CASSQGRDRSNYGYTF
cdr3_nt: TGCGCCAGCAGCCAGGGCCGGGACAGGTCTAACTATGGCTACACCTTC

d_call: -
cdr3_length: 14
clone_size: -
j_call: TRBJ2-1
v_call: TRBV7-9
cdr3_aa: CASSQLLRQGEQFF
cdr3_nt: TGTGCCAGCAGCCAACTCTTGCGTCAGGGTGAGCAGTTCTTC

d_call: -
cdr3_length: 14
clone_size: few
j_call: TRBJ1-1
v_call: TRBV27
cdr3_aa: CASSSRVVGTEAFF
cdr3_nt: TGTGCCAGCAGTAGCAGGGTGGTTGGGACTGAAGCTTTCTTT

d_call: -
cdr3_length: 12
clone_size: few
j_call: TRBJ2-2
v_call: TRBV28
cdr3_aa: CASSRVTGELFF
cdr3_nt: TGTGCCAGCAGCCGGGTCACCGGGGAGCTGTTTTTT

d_call: -
cdr3_length: 14
clone_size: few
j_call: TRBJ2-3
v_call: TRBV20-1
cdr3_aa: CSAPRGDLTDTQYF
cdr3_nt: TGCAGTGCCCCCCGCGGGGACCTCACAGATACGCAGTATTTT

d_call: -
cdr3_length: 14
clone_size: many
j_call: TRBJ1-2
v_call: TRBV20-1
cdr3_aa: CSAPPGTVNYGYTF
cdr3_nt: TGCAGTGCTCCCCCCGGGACGGTAAACTATGGCTACACCTTC

d_call: TRBD1
cdr3_length: 16
clone_size: few
j_call: TRBJ1-3
v_call: TRBV5-6
cdr3_aa: CASSEAGGPSGNTIYF
cdr3_nt: TGTGCCAGCAGCGAGGCAGGGGGCCCCTCTGGAAACACCATATATTTT

d_call: -
cdr3_length: 15
clone_size: few
j_call: TRBJ2-7
v_call: TRBV6-5
cdr3_aa: CASSYSAGSSYEQYF
cdr3_nt: TGTGCCAGCAGTTACTCGGCGGGCAGCTCCTACGAGCAGTACTTC

d_call: -
cdr3_length: 13
clone_size: many
j_call: TRBJ2-1
v_call: TRBV5-1
cdr3_aa: CASSPNSDNEQFF
cdr3_nt: TGCGCCAGCAGCCCCAATAGCGACAATGAGCAGTTCTTC

d_call: -
cdr3_length: 12
clone_size: few
j_call: TRBJ2-2
v_call: TRBV20-1
cdr3_aa: CSASRSGGELFF
cdr3_nt: TGCAGTGCTAGCAGGTCTGGCGGGGAGCTGTTTTTT

d_call: TRBD2
cdr3_length: 15
clone_size: few
j_call: TRBJ2-5
v_call: TRBV6-5
cdr3_aa: CASRQREQGWETQYF
cdr3_nt: TGTGCCAGCAGGCAGCGGGAGCAGGGGTGGGAGACCCAGTACTTC

d_call: TRBD2
cdr3_length: 16
clone_size: few
j_call: TRBJ2-3
v_call: TRBV9
cdr3_aa: CASSVGPGGHTDTQYF
cdr3_nt: TGTGCCAGCAGCGTAGGGCCGGGAGGGCACACAGATACGCAGTATTTT

d_call: -
cdr3_length: 13
clone_size: -
j_call: TRBJ1-1
v_call: TRBV30
cdr3_aa: CAWSGQMNTEAFF
cdr3_nt: TGTGCCTGGAGTGGACAGATGAACACTGAAGCTTTCTTT

d_call: -
cdr3_length: 12
clone_size: -
j_call: TRBJ2-5
v_call: TRBV18
cdr3_aa: CASSTYQETQYF
cdr3_nt: TGTGCCAGCTCGACGTACCAAGAGACCCAGTACTTC

d_call: -
cdr3_length: 15
clone_size: few
j_call: TRBJ2-1
v_call: TRBV6-2/TRBV6-3
cdr3_aa: CASNSVYTTYNEQFF
cdr3_nt: TGTGCCAGCAACTCGGTTTACACAACCTACAATGAGCAGTTCTTC

d_call: -
cdr3_length: 12
clone_size: few
j_call: TRBJ2-7
v_call: TRBV20-1
cdr3_aa: CSAAGHFYEQYF
cdr3_nt: TGCAGTGCTGCGGGACACTTCTACGAGCAGTACTTC

d_call: -
cdr3_length: 13
clone_size: -
j_call: TRBJ1-2
v_call: TRBV15
cdr3_aa: CATSYDPADGYTF
cdr3_nt: TGTGCCACCAGCTACGATCCGGCTGACGGCTACACCTTC

d_call: -
cdr3_length: 14
clone_size: -
j_call: TRBJ2-1
v_call: TRBV18
cdr3_aa: CASSPPAGRHEQFF
cdr3_nt: TGTGCCAGCTCACCTCCAGCCGGGCGTCATGAGCAGTTCTTC

d_call: -
cdr3_length: 16
clone_size: -
j_call: TRBJ2-7
v_call: TRBV7-2
cdr3_aa: CASSPMGPGSSYEQYF
cdr3_nt: TGTGCCAGCAGCCCAATGGGTCCCGGCAGCTCCTACGAGCAGTACTTC